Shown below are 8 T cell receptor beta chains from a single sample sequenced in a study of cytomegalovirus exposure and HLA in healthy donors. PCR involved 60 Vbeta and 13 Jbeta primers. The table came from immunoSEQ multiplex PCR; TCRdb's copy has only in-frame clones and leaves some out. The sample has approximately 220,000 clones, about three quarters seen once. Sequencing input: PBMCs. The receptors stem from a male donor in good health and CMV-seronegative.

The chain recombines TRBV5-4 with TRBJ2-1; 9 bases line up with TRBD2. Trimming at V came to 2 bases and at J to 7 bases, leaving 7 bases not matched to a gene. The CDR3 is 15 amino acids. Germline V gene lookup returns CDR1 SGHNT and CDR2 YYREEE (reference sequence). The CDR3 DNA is TGTGCCAGCAGCTTCTTGGTAGCGGGAGTGAATGAGCAGTTCTTC. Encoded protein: CASSFLVAGVNEQFF.

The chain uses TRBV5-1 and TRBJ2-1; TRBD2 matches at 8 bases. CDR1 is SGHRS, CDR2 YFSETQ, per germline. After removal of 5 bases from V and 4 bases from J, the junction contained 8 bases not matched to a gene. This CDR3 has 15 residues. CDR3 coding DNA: TGCGCCAGCAGTTTCCGGGGGGGCCGGTACAATGAGCAGTTCTTC. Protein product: CASSFRGGRYNEQFF.

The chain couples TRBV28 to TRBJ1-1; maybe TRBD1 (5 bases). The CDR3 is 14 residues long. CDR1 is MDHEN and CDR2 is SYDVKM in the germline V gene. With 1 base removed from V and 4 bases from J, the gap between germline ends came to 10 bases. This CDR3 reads CASSLYGGTTEAFF. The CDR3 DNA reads TGTGCCAGCAGTTTATATGGGGGGACCACTGAAGCTTTCTTT.

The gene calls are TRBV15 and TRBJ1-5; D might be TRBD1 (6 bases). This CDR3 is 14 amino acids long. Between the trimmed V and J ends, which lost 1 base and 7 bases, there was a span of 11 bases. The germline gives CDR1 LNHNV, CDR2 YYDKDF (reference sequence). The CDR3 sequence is CATSRAGATQPQHF. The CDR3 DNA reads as TGTGCCACCAGCAGAGCAGGGGCTACGCAGCCCCAGCATTTT.

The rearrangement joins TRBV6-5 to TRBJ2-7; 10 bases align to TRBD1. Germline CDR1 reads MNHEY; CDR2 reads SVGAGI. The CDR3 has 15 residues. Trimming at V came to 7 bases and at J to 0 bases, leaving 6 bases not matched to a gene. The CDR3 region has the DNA TGTGCCAGCACCCAAGACAGGGGGCCCTCCTACGAGCAGTACTTC. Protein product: CASTQDRGPSYEQYF.

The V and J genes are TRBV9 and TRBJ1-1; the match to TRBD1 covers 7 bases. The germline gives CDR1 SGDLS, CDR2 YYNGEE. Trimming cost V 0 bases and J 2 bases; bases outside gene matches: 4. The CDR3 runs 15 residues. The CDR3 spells CASSVGDSLNTEAFF. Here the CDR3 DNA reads TGTGCCAGCAGCGTAGGGGACAGCCTAAACACTGAAGCTTTCTTT.

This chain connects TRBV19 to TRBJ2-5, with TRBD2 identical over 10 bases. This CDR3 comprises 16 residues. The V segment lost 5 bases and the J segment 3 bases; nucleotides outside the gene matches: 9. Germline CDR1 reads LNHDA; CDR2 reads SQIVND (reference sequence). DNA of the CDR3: TGTGCCAGTAGTCTCCGGGCTAGCGGGGGTAAAGAGACCCAGTACTTC. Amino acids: CASSLRASGGKETQYF.

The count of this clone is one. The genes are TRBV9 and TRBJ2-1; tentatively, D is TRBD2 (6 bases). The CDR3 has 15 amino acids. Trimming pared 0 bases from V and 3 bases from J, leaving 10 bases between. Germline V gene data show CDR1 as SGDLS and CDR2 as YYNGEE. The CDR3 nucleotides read TGTGCCAGCAGCGTAGGCGGGGCGCTCTACAATGAGCAGTTCTTC. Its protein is CASSVGGALYNEQFF.